A single sample is the source of the 21 T cell receptor beta chains below, sequenced in a study of Graves' ophthalmopathy and Graves' hyperthyroidism. RNA transcripts were the template, and TCR beta CDR3 regions were amplified from them. RT-PCR was first run with HTBI primers, then multiplex PCR in a second round. TCRdb recomputed calls from the multiplex PCR reads with MiXCR, one row per CDR3 protein. The sample records 580,000 or so distinct CDR3 sequences, 35% to 45% being singletons. The sequencing sample was made of peripheral blood or thyroid tissue (not recorded which). These receptor sequences come from an adult man with Graves' hyperthyroidism.

The rearrangement uses TRBV13 and TRBJ1-2, with a weak D call TRBD1 (5 bases). V lost 1 base and J 4 bases, leaving 10 bases between the germline ends. The CDR3 length is 14 residues. Germline V gene data show CDR1 as PRHDT and CDR2 as FYEKMQ (reference sequence). The CDR3 sequence: CASSLETGTYGYTF. For the CDR3, the DNA is TGTGCCAGCAGCTTAGAGACGGGGACCTATGGCTACACCTTC.

The rearrangement uses TRBV28 and TRBJ1-4; 7 positions match TRBD1. The germline V gene has CDR1 MDHEN and CDR2 SYDVKM. The CDR3 has 15 residues. V trimming: 8 bases; J trimming: 3 bases; junction bases outside the gene matches: 9. The CDR3 reads CASHLAGTANEKLFF. The CDR3 DNA follows: TGTGCCAGCCACCTGGCCGGGACAGCTAATGAAAAACTGTTTTTT.

In its sample, this clonotype was seen many times. This chain links TRBV7-8 with TRBJ2-5; 9 nucleotides match TRBD2. CDR3 length: 16 amino acids. Germline CDR1 SGHVS, CDR2 FQNEAQ. J was trimmed by 2 bases and V by 1 base; bases with no gene match: 5. The CDR3 DNA sequence: TGTGCCAGCAGCTTAGTAGCGGGGGCCTTACAAGAGACCCAGTACTTC. It translates to CASSLVAGALQETQYF. Complete variable domain (other parts from reference TRBV7-8 and TRBJ2-5): GAGVSQSPRYKVAKRGQDVALRCDPISGHVSLFWYQQALGQGPEFLTYFQNEAQLDKSGLPSDRFFAERPEGSVSTLKIQRTQQEDSAVYLCASSLVAGALQETQYFGPGTRLLVL.

This clonotype was detected a few times. This chain uses TRBV6-5 with TRBJ1-2; perhaps TRBD1 as D (6 bases). The CDR3 length is 18 residues. The V and J ends lost 0 bases and 4 bases respectively, with 21 bases between them. Germline V gives CDR1 MNHEY, CDR2 SVGAGI. The CDR3 sequence: CASSYSGSGDFPFYGYTF. As DNA, the CDR3 is TGTGCCAGCAGTTACTCGGGCTCAGGGGATTTCCCCTTCTATGGCTACACCTTC.

The rearrangement joins TRBV29-1 to TRBJ2-3; 11 bases agree with TRBD2. Trimming took 6 bases from V and 4 from J; bases not matched to a gene: 6. Germline CDR1 is SQVTM and CDR2 is ANQGSEA. The CDR3 totals 14 residues. CDR3 nucleotides: TGCAGCGTCCACCCTAGCGGGAGGTCAGATACGCAGTATTTT. This gives the protein CSVHPSGRSDTQYF.

Only a few counts were recorded for this clonotype. This chain links TRBV6-6 with TRBJ1-5; 7 bases map to TRBD1. With 0 bases clipped from V and 0 bases from J, the junction kept 5 bases outside the gene matches. The length of the CDR3 is 17 residues. Germline V gene lookup returns CDR1 MNHNY and CDR2 SVGAGI (reference sequence). The CDR3 region has the DNA TGTGCCAGCAGTTACTCTCAGGGGGACCATAGCAATCAGCCCCAGCATTTT. The encoded protein is CASSYSQGDHSNQPQHF.

This clonotype came up many times. J is TRBJ2-2 and V is TRBV6-5; 7 bases match TRBD1. The CDR3 runs 14 residues. The V and J ends lost 8 bases and 0 bases, in that order; junction bases with no gene match: 3. Per germline, CDR1 MNHEY and CDR2 SVGAGI. The CDR3 region has the DNA TGTGCCAGCCCGGGGACAGCGAACACCGGGGAGCTGTTTTTT. Its protein is CASPGTANTGELFF.

As regards this clonotype: A much larger clone sits a single nucleotide away, making a read error possible. The chain recombines TRBV29-1 with TRBJ2-7, with TRBD2 matching over 10 bases. The CDR3 is made up of 13 amino acids. Germline V gene lookup returns CDR1 SQVTM and CDR2 ANQGSEA. The V and J ends lost 6 bases and 5 bases, in that order; junction bases with no gene match: 7. CDR3 amino acids: CSVGASGSNEQYF. The CDR3 DNA reads as TGCAGCGTGGGGGCTAGCGGGAGTAACGAGCAGTACTTC.

This clonotype showed up many times. V usage is TRBV7-2 and J usage is TRBJ1-2, with a weak D call TRBD1 (5 bases). This CDR3 has 14 amino acids. The V gene lost 7 bases and the J gene lost 1 base, with 13 bases spanning the gap. The V gene's germline CDR1 is SGHTA and CDR2 FQGNSA. CDR3 loop: CASNSQEDNYGYTF. For the CDR3, the DNA is TGTGCCAGCAACTCACAGGAAGATAACTATGGCTACACCTTC.

The table lists this clonotype with many counts. The chain joins TRBV29-1 to TRBJ1-1; no definite D call. V was shortened by 4 bases and J by 0 bases, with 12 bases between the two germline ends. Germline CDR1 is SQVTM and CDR2 is ANQGSEA. The CDR3 covers 14 residues. DNA for the CDR3: TGCAGCGTTGCCCAATCCGGACTGAACACTGAAGCTTTCTTT. Translated: CSVAQSGLNTEAFF.

The table lists this clonotype with many counts. The chain is built from TRBV6-5 and TRBJ2-5; possibly TRBD2 for D (5 bases). There are 14 residues in the CDR3. V lost 6 bases, J lost 5 bases, and 16 bases lay in between. Germline loops: CDR1 MNHEY, CDR2 SVGAGI. The chain's CDR3 is CASSPSPRRETQYF. CDR3 in DNA: TGTGCCAGCAGCCCAAGTCCGAGGAGGGAGACCCAGTACTTC.

This clonotype has at least ten counts. The chain uses TRBV2 and TRBJ2-2; possibly TRBD2 for D (5 bases). The CDR3 length is 11 residues. Germline CDR1 is SNHLY and CDR2 is FYNNEI. Trimming pared 8 bases from V and 7 bases from J, leaving 8 bases between. CDR3 region: CASEGNGELFF. CDR3 in DNA: TGTGCCAGCGAGGGTAACGGGGAGCTGTTTTTT.

Ten or more counts support this clonotype. This chain joins TRBV2 and TRBJ1-5; the D is unclear. The V gene lost 3 bases and the J gene lost 6 bases, with 6 bases spanning the gap. Germline CDR1 reads SNHLY; CDR2 reads FYNNEI. The CDR3 has 12 amino acids. The CDR3 nucleotides read TGTGCCAGCAGTGATGGTCCTCAGCCCCAGCATTTT. Its translation: CASSDGPQPQHF.

This clonotype was observed a few times. The gene calls are TRBV19 and TRBJ1-1; 8 bases are shared with TRBD1. This CDR3 has 17 amino acids. J lost 5 bases, V lost 5 bases, and 16 bases had no gene match. CDR1 LNHDA and CDR2 SQIVND come from the germline V gene (reference sequence). In nucleotides, the CDR3 is TGTGCCAGTAGTTTCAGGACAGGGTTAACACTTGGGACTGAAGCTTTCTTT. It codes for CASSFRTGLTLGTEAFF.

This clonotype was recorded many times. The CDR3 region has the DNA TGTGCCAGCAGTTACGGCGCAGGAGGAAACACCATATATTTT. This translates into CASSYGAGGNTIYF. This chain uses TRBV6-5 with TRBJ1-3; D unclear. This CDR3 has 14 residues. Trimming left V 2 bases short and J 4 bases short, with 9 bases between. CDR1 MNHEY and CDR2 SVGAGI come from the germline V gene.

The rearrangement uses TRBV7-3 and TRBJ2-2; a weak D match, TRBD2 (6 bases). The CDR3 length is 20 residues. With 6 bases removed from V and 0 bases from J, the gap between germline ends came to 26 bases. Per the germline V gene, CDR1 is SGHTA and CDR2 is FQGTGA. The CDR3 protein is CASRQRSLGKGGTNTGELFF. The DNA for the CDR3 is TGTGCCAGCAGGCAAAGGTCTTTGGGAAAAGGCGGGACGAACACCGGGGAGCTGTTTTTT.

The chain joins TRBV29-1 to TRBJ2-5; 7 nucleotides align to TRBD1. This CDR3 has 14 amino acids. The V and J ends lost 6 bases and 1 base, in that order; junction bases with no gene match: 8. In germline, CDR1 is SQVTM, CDR2 ANQGSEA. The CDR3 protein is CSVVTGETQETQYF. In nucleotides, the CDR3 is TGCAGCGTAGTAACAGGGGAGACCCAAGAGACCCAGTACTTC.

The chain recombines TRBV18 with TRBJ1-2; perhaps TRBD1 as D (6 bases). Trimming removed 8 bases at V and 6 bases at J, with 16 bases between. The CDR3 runs 13 residues. Germline lookup yields CDR1 KGHSH and CDR2 LQKENI. The CDR3, as DNA: TGTGCCAGCACCTTACAGGGCCTAGATGGCTACACCTTC. It is translated as CASTLQGLDGYTF.

There are many counts of this clonotype. V is TRBV12-3 or TRBV12-4 and J is TRBJ2-7; TRBD1 matches 12 bases. The junction had 9 bases not matched to a gene; V was cut back by 5 bases and J by 7 bases. CDR3 size: 15 residues. In DNA, the CDR3 is TGTGCCAGCAGTGTACTGGGACAGGGGGCGCGTGAGCAGTACTTC. Its protein product is CASSVLGQGAREQYF.

In its sample, this clonotype was seen many times. The chain employs TRBV6-2 or TRBV6-3 and TRBJ2-2; D gene unclear. The CDR3 loop spans 11 amino acids. Germline lookup yields CDR1 MNHEY and CDR2 SVGEGT. V was clipped by 2 bases and J by 7 bases, with 2 bases between them. The CDR3 region is CASSYGGELFF. The CDR3 region has the DNA TGTGCCAGCAGTTACGGCGGGGAGCTGTTTTTT.

This clonotype was seen repeatedly, ten times or more. The chain is built from TRBV2 and TRBJ1-1; weak D call: TRBD1 (6 bases). The CDR3 consists of 14 residues. Trimming shortened V by 2 bases and J by 4 bases, and 11 bases separated the two germline ends. The V gene's germline CDR1 is SNHLY and CDR2 FYNNEI. The CDR3 loop is CASSESGAGTEAFF. The CDR3 coding sequence is TGTGCCAGCAGTGAATCGGGGGCCGGCACTGAAGCTTTCTTT.